These T cell receptor beta chains were read from a single sample in a study of shared clonotypes between healthy human individuals. The data were produced by immunoSEQ multiplex PCR, yet TCRdb's version contains in-frame clones alone and is incomplete. The table records 2,500,000 or so clones, around 90% of them present only once. The sample consisted of naive CD4+ T cells from PBMCs. The receptors were sampled from a man between 18 and 29 years old in good health. Some clones in this sample may be carry-over from other donors' samples. Both conserved end residues are part of each CDR3. A D gene is named only where the DNA matches it firmly. The size entry is marked missing in some rows and otherwise reads once, few, many or a size class.

cdr3_nt | cdr3_aa | d_call | clone_size | j_call | v_call
TGTGCCAGCAGCGCTACGGGACAGGGGCTGGATACGCAGTATTTT | CASSATGQGLDTQYF | TRBD1 | - | TRBJ2-3 | TRBV9
TGTGCCAGCAGCTCGGAGCAGGGACGCGAGACCCAGTACTTC | CASSSEQGRETQYF | - | - | TRBJ2-5 | TRBV5-4
TGTGCCAGCAGTTTATCGGGACCGGGTAGAAGCGGCTACACCTTC | CASSLSGPGRSGYTF | - | - | TRBJ1-2 | TRBV27
TGTGCCAGCAGCTTGGAGCGGGAGAGGTCCCATGAGCAGTTCTTC | CASSLERERSHEQFF | TRBD2 | - | TRBJ2-1 | TRBV11-3
TGTGCCATCAGTGATCGGGGGGACCTCTACAATGAGCAGTTCTTC | CAISDRGDLYNEQFF | TRBD2 | - | TRBJ2-1 | TRBV10-3
TGCGCCAGCAGCTTGGGTAGCGGGACAGCAGAGACCCAGTACTTC | CASSLGSGTAETQYF | - | - | TRBJ2-5 | TRBV5-1
TGTGCCAGCAGCCAAGCCGCGGGGGTAGCCTACAATGAGCAGTTCTTC | CASSQAAGVAYNEQFF | TRBD2 | - | TRBJ2-1 | TRBV4-2
TGTGCCACCAGCGACCGAGCGGGACAAGAGACCCAGTACTTC | CATSDRAGQETQYF | TRBD2 | - | TRBJ2-5 | TRBV15
TGTGCCACCTCTTCCAACTATGGCTACACCTTC | CATSSNYGYTF | - | - | TRBJ1-2 | TRBV28
TGTGCCAGCAGCTTACTGGGTCAAACGGGAGCGCTCTACAATGAGCAGTTCTTC | CASSLLGQTGALYNEQFF | - | - | TRBJ2-1 | TRBV7-6
TGTGCCAGCAGCCTTGGACAGAACTATGGCTACACCTTC | CASSLGQNYGYTF | - | once | TRBJ1-2 | TRBV6-5
TGTGCCAGCAGCTTAGGGACAGGGTTGAACACTGAAGCTTTCTTT | CASSLGTGLNTEAFF | TRBD1 | once | TRBJ1-1 | TRBV7-2
TGTGCCAGCTCACCCCGGACAGGGGAGCAAAACGAGCAGTACTTC | CASSPRTGEQNEQYF | TRBD1 | - | TRBJ2-7 | TRBV18
TGTGCCAGTAGTATAGTGGGGGAATGGAAGAAGCAGTACTTC | CASSIVGEWKKQYF | - | - | TRBJ2-7 | TRBV19